A selection of T cell receptor beta chains follows, all from one sample in a study of cytomegalovirus exposure and HLA in healthy donors. TCRdb keeps only in-frame clones here, not all; method: immunoSEQ multiplex PCR. Of hundreds of thousands of clones listed, about 66% are singletons. Sequencing input: PBMCs. Receptor source: a female donor in good health and CMV-seronegative. Each CDR3 is given with its conserved first and last residue. A D gene is named only where the DNA matches it firmly. Only some rows state a clone size, as once, few, many or a class for expanded clones.

J | D | V | size | CDR3 | DNA
TRBJ2-5 | TRBD1 | TRBV7-2 | NA | CASSLVGQGFAYF | TGTGCCAGCAGCTTAGTGGGACAGGGGTTCGCTTACTTC
TRBJ2-1 | TRBD2 | TRBV13 | NA | CASSSRGGGVSYNEQFF | TGTGCCAGCAGCTCCCGGGGGGGCGGGGTCTCCTACAATGAGCAGTTCTTC
TRBJ2-3 | TRBD1 | TRBV11-2 | NA | CASSLFPTQGDTQYF | TGTGCCAGCAGCTTATTCCCCACACAGGGGGATACGCAGTATTTT
TRBJ2-3 | NA | TRBV14 | NA | CASSRKRGGEGTDTQYF | TGTGCCAGCAGCCGAAAGAGGGGGGGCGAAGGCACAGATACGCAGTATTTT
TRBJ1-3 | NA | TRBV7-2 | once | CASSTWAGGGNTIYF | TGTGCCAGCAGCACTTGGGCAGGTGGTGGAAACACCATATATTTT
TRBJ1-5 | NA | TRBV28 | NA | CASSTGFFQPQHF | TGTGCCAGCAGTACAGGGTTCTTTCAGCCCCAGCATTTT
TRBJ1-2 | NA | TRBV19 | NA | CASIGAGANYGYTF | TGTGCCAGTATAGGAGCAGGGGCAAACTATGGCTACACCTTC
TRBJ2-7 | NA | TRBV6-1 | NA | CASSVQGYEQYF | TGTGCCAGCAGTGTCCAGGGCTACGAGCAGTACTTC
TRBJ1-3 | NA | TRBV7-9 | NA | CASSLRGSGNTIYF | TGTGCCAGCAGCTTAAGGGGGTCTGGAAACACCATATATTTT
TRBJ2-7 | TRBD1 | TRBV6-5 | few | CASRHDRDRYYEQYF | TGTGCCAGCAGACACGACCGGGACAGATATTACGAGCAGTACTTC
TRBJ1-5 | NA | TRBV9 | once | CASSVVGDQPQHF | TGTGCCAGCAGCGTAGTGGGAGATCAGCCCCAGCATTTT
TRBJ2-7 | TRBD2 | TRBV10-3 | NA | CAISESLAGGEQYF | TGTGCCATCAGTGAATCCCTAGCGGGAGGGGAGCAGTACTTC
TRBJ1-2 | TRBD1 | TRBV5-1 | NA | CASSFVGQGKQGYTF | TGCGCCAGCAGCTTTGTGGGACAGGGTAAACAGGGCTACACCTTC
TRBJ2-7 | NA | TRBV6-5 | NA | CASSYEDSPRGREQYF | TGTGCCAGCAGTTACGAGGACAGCCCCCGAGGACGCGAGCAGTACTTC
TRBJ2-7 | NA | TRBV7-2 | NA | CASSLYLFGGVSYEQYF | TGTGCCAGCAGCTTATATCTTTTTGGCGGGGTGAGCTACGAGCAGTACTTC
TRBJ2-5 | NA | TRBV6-5 | NA | CASSARRETQYF | TGTGCCAGCAGTGCCCGGAGGGAGACCCAGTACTTC
TRBJ2-3 | NA | TRBV10-1 | NA | CASSQGSSTDTQYF | TGCGCCAGCAGCCAGGGGAGTTCTACAGATACGCAGTATTTT
TRBJ2-1 | TRBD2 | TRBV19 | NA | CASSFLAGGDEQFF | TGTGCCAGTAGTTTCCTAGCGGGAGGGGATGAGCAGTTCTTC
TRBJ2-7 | NA | TRBV27 | once | CASSPHAAGFEQYF | TGTGCCAGCAGTCCACACGCCGCGGGTTTCGAGCAGTACTTC
TRBJ2-1 | TRBD2 | TRBV2 | NA | CASTSLTGTSGAYNEQFF | TGTGCCAGCACTAGCCTTACCGGGACTAGCGGGGCATACAATGAGCAGTTCTTC
TRBJ2-2 | NA | TRBV6-5 | few | CASSYDQRNTGELFF | TGTGCCAGCAGTTACGACCAGCGAAACACCGGGGAGCTGTTTTTT
TRBJ2-6 | NA | TRBV25-1 | NA | CASSGQGSGANVLTF | TGTGCCAGCAGTGGTCAGGGTTCTGGGGCCAACGTCCTGACTTTC
TRBJ2-5 | TRBD2 | TRBV11-2 | few | CASSTRLAGGGQETQYF | TGTGCCAGCAGCACTAGACTAGCGGGAGGAGGTCAAGAGACCCAGTACTTC
TRBJ1-2 | TRBD1 | TRBV27 | NA | CASRVTGGSYGYTF | TGTGCCAGCAGGGTGACAGGGGGCTCCTATGGCTACACCTTC